This T cell receptor beta chain originates from a study of blood T cell repertoires in COVID-19. Study details: Samples taken during acute and convalescent COVID-19 were collected in the United States, Italy and Spain. The cDNA or gDNA used as material had been derived from T cells, B-cell-depleted T cells, or PBMCs.

This CDR3 spans 13 amino acids. Germline lookup yields CDR1 SGHTA and CDR2 FQGNSA. The V gene lost 6 bases and the J gene lost 0 bases, with 6 bases spanning the gap. How the authors handled the data: Amplification of reference gene primers provided the estimated nucleated cell counts. The method was immunoSEQ multiplex PCR; TCRdb's version includes in-frame clones alone and lacks a portion of them. The DNA was the basis for D and trimming; V, J and clone size are from that table. The sample yields some 97,000 clones, more than 85% seen once. The source of this sequence is a man between 50 and 59 years old with active COVID-19. The sequencing sample was made of peripheral blood. The chain couples TRBV7-2 to TRBJ1-3; D ambiguous. This CDR3 is CASRHSSGNTIYF. CDR3 coding DNA: TGTGCCAGCAGACACAGCTCTGGAAACACCATATATTTT.